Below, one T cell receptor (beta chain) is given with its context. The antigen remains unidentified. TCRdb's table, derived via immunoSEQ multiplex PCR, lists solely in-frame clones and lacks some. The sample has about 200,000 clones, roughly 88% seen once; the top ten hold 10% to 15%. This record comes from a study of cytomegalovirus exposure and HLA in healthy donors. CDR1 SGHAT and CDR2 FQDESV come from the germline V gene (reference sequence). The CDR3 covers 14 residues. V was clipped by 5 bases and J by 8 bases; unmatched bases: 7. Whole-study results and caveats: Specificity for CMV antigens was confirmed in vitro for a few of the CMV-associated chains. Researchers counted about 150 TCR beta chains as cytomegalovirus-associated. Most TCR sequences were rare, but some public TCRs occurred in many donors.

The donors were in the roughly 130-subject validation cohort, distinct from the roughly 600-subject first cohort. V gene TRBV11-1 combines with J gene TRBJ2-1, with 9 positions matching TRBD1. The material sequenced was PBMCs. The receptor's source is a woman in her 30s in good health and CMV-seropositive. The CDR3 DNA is TGTGCCAGCAGCGGTCGGACAGGGGAGGATGAGCAGTTCTTC. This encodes CASSGRTGEDEQFF.